The subject of this entry is one TCR beta chain. Its specificity is unknown. The sample is drawn from a study of cytomegalovirus exposure and HLA in healthy donors. Study results and caveats: When a later analysis was performed, an Asian-associated ancestry cluster reportedly had fewer N-insertions than the roughly 670-donor mean. Later analysis found that TCR beta chains associated with HLA were more clonally expanded than other, equally common chains. CMV antigen specificity of a few CMV-associated chains was confirmed in vitro. Later on, an analysis tied 18,000 or so TCR beta sequences to HLA alleles at 0.05 false discovery rate.

Vbeta (60) and Jbeta (13) primers were used in the PCR. Method: immunoSEQ multiplex PCR; TCRdb's copy keeps in-frame clones and lacks some. Of some 99,000 clones listed, approximately 77% are singletons. Material: PBMCs. This TCR was recovered from a female donor in good health and CMV-seronegative.

Here the CDR3 DNA reads TGTGCCAGCAGTGATGGGAGGGCGCATCAGCCCCAGCATTTT. It codes for CASSDGRAHQPQHF. The chain employs TRBV2 and TRBJ1-5; D is uncertain. The germline V gene encodes CDR1 SNHLY and CDR2 FYNNEI. V dropped 3 bases and J dropped 5 bases, with 11 bases sitting between them. This CDR3 is 14 amino acids long.